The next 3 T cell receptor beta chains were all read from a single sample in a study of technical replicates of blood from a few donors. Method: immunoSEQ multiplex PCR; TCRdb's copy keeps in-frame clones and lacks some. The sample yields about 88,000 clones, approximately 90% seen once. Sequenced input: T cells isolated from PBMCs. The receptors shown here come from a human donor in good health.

CDR3 DNA sequence: TGTGCCAGCAGCGTTGACAGGGGCGGCGGTTATGGCTACACCTTC. It specifies CASSVDRGGGYGYTF. The chain uses TRBV9 and TRBJ1-2; 8 bases fit TRBD1. The junction had 8 bases not matched to a gene; V was cut back by 2 bases and J by 5 bases. This CDR3 spans 15 amino acids. Germline CDR1 and CDR2: SGDLS and YYNGEE. The full variable domain, with the rest looked up from reference TRBV9 and TRBJ1-2, is DSGVTQTPKHLITATGQRVTLRCSPRSGDLSVYWYQQSLDQGLQFLIQYYNGEERAKGNILERFSAQQFPDLHSELNLSSLELGDSALYFCASSVDRGGGYGYTFGSGTRLTVV.

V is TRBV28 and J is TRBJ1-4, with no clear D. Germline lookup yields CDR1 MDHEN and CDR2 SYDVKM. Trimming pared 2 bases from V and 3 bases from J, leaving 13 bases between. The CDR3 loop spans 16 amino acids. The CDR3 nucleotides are TGTGCCAGCAGTTTACGGGTTTTGGCGGCTAATGAAAAACTGTTTTTT. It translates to CASSLRVLAANEKLFF.

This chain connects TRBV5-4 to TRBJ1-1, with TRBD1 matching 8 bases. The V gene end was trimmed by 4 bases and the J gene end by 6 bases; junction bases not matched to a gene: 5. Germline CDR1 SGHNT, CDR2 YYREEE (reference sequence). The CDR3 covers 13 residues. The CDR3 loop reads CASSGTTGAEAFF. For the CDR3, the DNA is TGTGCCAGCAGCGGGACGACAGGGGCTGAAGCTTTCTTT.